One sample yielded the 30 T cell receptor beta chains listed below, sequenced in a study of OX40 agonist ivuxolimab in advanced cancers. Receptor libraries were prepared by the immunoSEQ multiplex PCR assay. TCRdb holds this immuneACCESS table with in-frame rearrangements only. Some clones are missing; in checked studies, unresolved V genes explain under half, and the rest has no known cause. The sample has roughly 49,000 clones on record, around nine tenths of them singletons. Jointly, the top ten make up about a tenth of the sample. The specimen was CD4+ or CD8+ T cells sorted from blood, collected in a trial of the OX40 agonist ivuxolimab. These TCRs come from an adult with an advanced solid tumor such as melanoma, head and neck, liver or kidney cancer.

The J gene is TRBJ2-7, the V gene TRBV27; D perhaps matches TRBD1 (6 bases). In germline, CDR1 is MNHEY, CDR2 SMNVEV (reference sequence). The CDR3 has 14 residues. Deletions cut 6 bases from V and 2 bases from J, with 14 bases between. The CDR3: CASSLGTLTYEQYF. The CDR3 bases are TGTGCCAGCAGCCTCGGGACACTTACCTACGAGCAGTACTTC.

The rearrangement joins TRBV19 to TRBJ2-7; D is perhaps TRBD2 (6 bases). Trimming removed 5 bases from V and 8 bases from J, with 16 bases in between. CDR1 and CDR2 (germline): LNHDA, SQIVND (reference sequence). This CDR3 is built from 13 residues. The CDR3 loop reads CASSDGGVSKQYF. CDR3 bases: TGTGCCAGTAGTGACGGGGGAGTTTCGAAGCAGTACTTC.

The CDR3 loop reads CASSLGQESSGNTIYF. In DNA, the CDR3 is TGTGCCAGCAGCTTGGGACAGGAATCCTCTGGAAACACCATATATTTT. This rearrangement joins TRBV5-6 to TRBJ1-3; tentatively, D is TRBD1 (6 bases). The germline CDR1 and CDR2 sequences are SGHDT and YYEEEE. The CDR3 runs to 16 residues. V lost 0 bases, J lost 0 bases, and 10 bases lay in between.

V and J are TRBV27 and TRBJ2-4; tentative D call: TRBD2 (5 bases). CDR1 MNHEY and CDR2 SMNVEV come from the germline V gene (reference sequence). V dropped 0 bases and J dropped 8 bases, with 11 bases sitting between them. CDR3 length equals 14 residues. Here the CDR3 DNA reads TGTGCCAGCAGTTTATCGGGCTCCGGGGACATTCAGTACTTC. This codes for CASSLSGSGDIQYF.

The chain uses TRBV29-1 and TRBJ2-2, with TRBD2 as a possible D gene (6 bases). The germline V gene encodes CDR1 SQVTM and CDR2 ANQGSEA. This CDR3 region has 16 residues. Trimming stripped 5 bases from V and 4 bases from J, with 20 bases between. CDR3 nucleotide sequence: TGCAGCGTTAATGAGGGGTCAGGAGGGCGCACCGGGGAGCTGTTTTTT. Translating gives CSVNEGSGGRTGELFF.

The CDR3 region is CASSVPRDVANTGELFF. The CDR3 nucleotides are TGTGCCAGCAGCGTACCCCGGGACGTCGCGAACACCGGGGAGCTGTTTTTT. The chain uses TRBV9 and TRBJ2-2; D might be TRBD1 or TRBD2, each matching 5 bases. Trimming stripped 1 base from V and 0 bases from J, with 13 bases between. CDR3 length equals 17 residues. CDR1 SGDLS and CDR2 YYNGEE come from the germline V gene.

This clone was observed a single time. This sample includes further DNA sequences coding for the same CDR3. This chain connects TRBV4-1 to TRBJ1-2; TRBD1 aligns across 7 bases. Germline V lookup: CDR1 MGHRA, CDR2 YSYEKL. This CDR3 comprises 14 residues. V trimming: 2 bases; J trimming: 8 bases; junction bases outside the gene matches: 8. This chain's CDR3 is CASSQRDRTGGYTF. Written as DNA, the CDR3 is TGCGCCAGCAGCCAACGGGACAGAACCGGAGGCTACACCTTC.

The rearrangement uses TRBV7-3 and TRBJ2-1, with D tentatively TRBD1 or TRBD2 (6 bases each). The CDR3 sequence is 14 residues long. Between the trimmed V and J ends, which lost 3 bases and 10 bases, there was a span of 16 bases. Germline CDR1 reads SGHTA; CDR2 reads FQGTGA. For the CDR3, the DNA is TGTGCCAGCAGCTTCCACGGGGGCTCGCTAGAGCAGTTCTTC. This codes for CASSFHGGSLEQFF. The entire variable domain, with the rest obtained from reference TRBV7-3 and TRBJ2-1, is as follows: GAGVSQTPSNKVTEKGKYVELRCDPISGHTALYWYRQSLGQGPEFLIYFQGTGAADDSGLPNDRFFAVRPEGSVSTLKIQRTERGDSAVYLCASSFHGGSLEQFFGPGTRLTVL.

This clone was counted once. The genes are TRBV19 and TRBJ1-6, with 9 bases lining up with TRBD1. Germline V gene data show CDR1 as LNHDA and CDR2 as SQIVND (reference sequence). Trimming at V came to 3 bases and at J to 5 bases, leaving 2 bases not matched to a gene. The CDR3 length is 15 residues. The CDR3 loop reads CASSIGQGNNSPLHF. In nucleotides, the CDR3 is TGTGCCAGTAGTATCGGACAGGGGAATAATTCACCCCTCCACTTT.

The chain employs TRBV4-1 and TRBJ2-3; D gene ambiguous. V was shortened by 1 base and J by 3 bases, with 8 bases between the two germline ends. This CDR3 has 14 amino acids. Per germline, CDR1 MGHRA and CDR2 YSYEKL. CDR3 sequence: CASSQVLQTDTQYF. The DNA of the CDR3 is TGCGCCAGCAGCCAAGTCCTCCAAACAGATACGCAGTATTTT.

V and J are TRBV11-2 and TRBJ2-1; D is perhaps TRBD2 (5 bases). The CDR3 is 13 residues long. The germline V gene has CDR1 SGHAT and CDR2 FQNNGV. V was shortened by 7 bases and J by 4 bases, with 11 bases between the two germline ends. The CDR3 region is CASTRDSYNEQFF. The DNA for the CDR3 is TGTGCCAGCACACGGGATTCGTACAATGAGCAGTTCTTC.

V gene TRBV11-2 combines with J gene TRBJ1-1; D perhaps matches TRBD1 (5 bases). The CDR3 covers 14 residues. Germline V gene lookup returns CDR1 SGHAT and CDR2 FQNNGV. Trimming stripped 6 bases from V and 0 bases from J, with 11 bases between. CDR3 residues: CASRKGDMNTEAFF. CDR3 bases: TGTGCCAGCAGGAAAGGGGATATGAACACTGAAGCTTTCTTT.

This sequence joins TRBV11-3 and TRBJ1-1; a possible D gene is TRBD1 (6 bases). Trimming removed 5 bases from V and 5 bases from J, with 18 bases in between. CDR3 length equals 15 residues. Per the germline V gene, CDR1 is SGHNT and CDR2 is YENEEA. Here the CDR3 reads CASSPRGGARTEAFF. In DNA, the CDR3 is TGTGCCAGCAGCCCCCGCGGGGGGGCGCGTACTGAAGCTTTCTTT.

This clone was seen a single time. This sequence joins TRBV19 and TRBJ2-7; 8 nucleotides match TRBD2. Unmatched junction bases numbered 18, after V lost 7 bases and J lost 7 bases. Germline CDR1 reads LNHDA; CDR2 reads SQIVND (reference sequence). The CDR3 is made up of 16 amino acids. CDR3 in amino acids: CASTAGRGAGVREQYF. CDR3 DNA: TGTGCCAGTACCGCGGGGCGGGGAGCGGGAGTTCGAGAGCAGTACTTC.

V usage is TRBV5-6 and J usage is TRBJ2-1; D gene ambiguous. The CDR3 totals 15 residues. Germline lookup yields CDR1 SGHDT and CDR2 YYEEEE. V dropped 1 base and J dropped 4 bases, with 12 bases sitting between them. The CDR3 loop is CASSLFWDQYNEQFF. The CDR3 DNA reads TGTGCCAGCAGCTTGTTCTGGGATCAATACAATGAGCAGTTCTTC.

J is TRBJ2-5 and V is TRBV5-6, with D possibly TRBD2 on 7 matching bases. The germline V and J ends were trimmed by 4 bases and 4 bases, with 17 bases remaining between them. The germline V gene encodes CDR1 SGHDT and CDR2 YYEEEE. The CDR3 extends over 15 amino acids. This CDR3 is CASSHRGGGRETQYF. The CDR3 nucleotides read TGTGCCAGCAGCCATCGGGGAGGGGGTAGAGAGACCCAGTACTTC.

V and J are TRBV5-8 and TRBJ1-2, with 9 bases matching TRBD1. V shed 3 bases, J shed 5 bases, and the junction held 11 bases outside the gene matches. CDR3 length equals 16 residues. Germline CDR1 and CDR2: SGHTS and YDEGEE. The CDR3 spells CASSSPGQGALYGYTF. CDR3 in DNA: TGTGCCAGCAGCTCTCCGGGACAGGGAGCCCTATATGGCTACACCTTC.

The chain is built from TRBV9 and TRBJ1-2; 8 bases fit TRBD1. The V gene end was trimmed by 3 bases and the J gene end by 4 bases; junction bases not matched to a gene: 8. This CDR3 is 15 amino acids long. Germline V CDR1 and CDR2: SGDLS, YYNGEE. The CDR3 spells CASSDPGQEIYGYTF. DNA for the CDR3: TGTGCCAGCAGCGATCCGGGACAGGAAATCTATGGCTACACCTTC.

The J gene is TRBJ1-1, the V gene TRBV6-1; D is unclear. The CDR3 covers 14 residues. Trimming shortened V by 1 base and J by 4 bases, and 10 bases separated the two germline ends. Germline assignment: CDR1 MNHNS and CDR2 SASEGT. The CDR3 reads CASSEGSPGTEAFF. The CDR3 region has the DNA TGTGCCAGCAGTGAAGGGAGTCCTGGCACTGAAGCTTTCTTT.

The chain has TRBV27 and TRBJ1-1; 7 positions agree with TRBD1. The V gene end was trimmed by 7 bases and the J gene end by 11 bases; junction bases not matched to a gene: 10. The CDR3 sequence is 12 residues long. Germline values: CDR1 MNHEY, CDR2 SMNVEV (reference sequence). CDR3 sequence reads: CASIETGRRAFF. The CDR3 DNA sequence: TGTGCCAGCATTGAGACAGGGCGGAGGGCTTTCTTT.

The genes are TRBV27 and TRBJ1-5; the D is unclear. This CDR3 has 16 residues. Trimming took off 3 bases at V and 1 base at J, with 13 bases between the two ends. Germline V gene data show CDR1 as MNHEY and CDR2 as SMNVEV (reference sequence). The CDR3 reads CASSFAHSPSNQPQHF. The CDR3 nucleotides read TGTGCCAGCAGTTTTGCGCACAGTCCAAGCAATCAGCCCCAGCATTTT.

The chain joins TRBV7-6 to TRBJ1-1; D is possibly TRBD1 (5 bases). The germline V gene encodes CDR1 SGHVS and CDR2 FNYEAQ. CDR3 length equals 16 residues. V dropped 2 bases and J dropped 5 bases, with 18 bases sitting between them. The CDR3 region is CASSLIVRGRDTEAFF. The CDR3 coding sequence is TGTGCCAGCAGCTTAATTGTCCGGGGCAGGGATACTGAAGCTTTCTTT. Full variable domain (missing parts from reference TRBV7-6 and TRBJ1-1): GAGVSQSPRYKVTKRGQDVALRCDPISGHVSLYWYRQALGQGPEFLTYFNYEAQQDKSGLPNDRFSAERPEGSISTLTIQRTEQRDSAMYRCASSLIVRGRDTEAFFGQGTRLTVV.

The genes are TRBV5-6 and TRBJ2-1; 12 bases line up with TRBD2. With 6 bases clipped from V and 8 bases from J, the junction kept 9 bases outside the gene matches. The length of the CDR3 is 15 residues. Germline loops: CDR1 SGHDT, CDR2 YYEEEE. The CDR3 loop reads CASTGLAGPLDEQFF. The CDR3 DNA is TGTGCCAGCACCGGACTAGCGGGGCCGCTCGATGAGCAGTTCTTC.

This clone has only one observation. The chain combines TRBV15 with TRBJ2-3, with D possibly being TRBD1 (6 bases). V lost 9 bases and J lost 4, with 20 bases in between. Germline values: CDR1 LNHNV, CDR2 YYDKDF (reference sequence). The CDR3 loop spans 15 amino acids. The CDR3: CATARGIGLSDTQYF. The DNA of the CDR3 is TGTGCCACAGCCAGGGGAATAGGGTTATCAGATACGCAGTATTTT.

The DNA for the CDR3 is TGTGCCAGCAGCGATGGGCGCTATAGAGAGACCCAGTACTTC. Translating it yields CASSDGRYRETQYF. J is TRBJ2-5 and V is TRBV9; D not resolved. This CDR3 is built from 14 residues. V was cut by 3 bases and J by 4 bases, with 13 bases left in between. Germline loops: CDR1 SGDLS, CDR2 YYNGEE.

V and J are TRBV7-9 and TRBJ2-1; D perhaps matches TRBD2 (5 bases). V was cut by 6 bases and J by 7 bases, with 13 bases left in between. The V gene's germline CDR1 is SEHNR and CDR2 FQNEAQ (reference sequence). The CDR3 sequence is 13 residues long. The CDR3 coding sequence is TGTGCCAGCAGTCAAAGGACGGGGAATGAGCAGTTCTTC. This sequence encodes CASSQRTGNEQFF.

The V call is TRBV4-3, the J call TRBJ1-5; D unclear. V lost 0 bases, J lost 1 base, and 10 bases lay in between. Germline CDR1 is LGHNA and CDR2 is YSLEER. This CDR3 region has 16 residues. The CDR3 sequence is CASSQDSYGSNQPQHF. The CDR3 coding sequence is TGCGCCAGCAGCCAAGATAGTTACGGGAGCAATCAGCCCCAGCATTTT.

This clone was detected many times. V usage is TRBV4-3 and J usage is TRBJ2-1, with 10 bases fitting TRBD1. Germline trimming cut 0 bases from V and 8 bases from J; bases unmatched to any gene: 1. In germline, CDR1 is LGHNA, CDR2 YSLEER. The CDR3 spans 14 residues. The CDR3 coding sequence is TGCGCCAGCAGCCAAGAGGACAGGGGGGATGAGCAGTTCTTC. Translation gives CASSQEDRGDEQFF.

V usage is TRBV7-8 and J usage is TRBJ2-5, with D maybe TRBD1 (6 bases). Gene TRBJ2-7 matches the end of the DNA better, so the J call may be wrong. This CDR3 comprises 15 residues. Germline V gene data show CDR1 as SGHVS and CDR2 as FQNEAQ. CDR3 protein: CASRPLQGPSYEQYF. DNA of the CDR3: TGTGCCAGCAGACCTCTCCAGGGGCCCTCCTACGAGCAGTACTTC.

A word on this clone: The identical CDR3 is also encoded by other nucleotide sequences in the sample. V is TRBV9 and J is TRBJ2-3; D might be TRBD2 (5 bases). The V gene's germline CDR1 is SGDLS and CDR2 YYNGEE. Trimming pared 1 base from V and 4 bases from J, leaving 13 bases between. The CDR3 consists of 15 residues. Here the CDR3 reads CASSVLSAGADTQYF. CDR3 bases: TGTGCCAGCAGCGTACTTTCGGCGGGCGCAGATACGCAGTATTTT.